Following are 6 T cell receptor beta chains from one sample sequenced in a study of OX40 agonist ivuxolimab in advanced cancers. The table came from immunoSEQ multiplex PCR; TCRdb's copy has only in-frame clones and leaves some out. The sample lists about 44,000 clones, roughly 80% occurring once. The material sequenced was CD4+ or CD8+ T cells sorted from blood, taken in a trial of the OX40 agonist ivuxolimab. The receptors were sampled from an adult with an advanced solid tumor such as melanoma, head and neck, liver or kidney cancer.

The chain uses TRBV5-1 and TRBJ2-7; 8 bases fit TRBD1. The germline V gene encodes CDR1 SGHRS and CDR2 YFSETQ. The V segment lost 2 bases and the J segment 6 bases; nucleotides outside the gene matches: 7. This CDR3 spans 14 amino acids. This chain's CDR3 is CASSFVYDRGEQYF. The CDR3 DNA reads TGCGCCAGCAGCTTTGTATACGACAGGGGCGAGCAGTACTTC.

This clone has just a few counts. The chain couples TRBV5-5 to TRBJ2-7; D remains ambiguous. The CDR3 has 14 residues. Trimming took 1 base from V and 1 from J, leaving 9 bases between them. Looked up from germline, CDR1 is SGHKS and CDR2 is YYEKEE (reference sequence). CDR3 in DNA: TGTGCCAGCAGCTTGAGACCTAGTTCCTACGAGCAGTACTTC. It translates to CASSLRPSSYEQYF.

The chain has TRBV9 and TRBJ1-2; 7 bases are shared with TRBD1. The ends lost 5 bases at V and 7 bases at J; junction bases unmatched: 11. CDR1 is SGDLS and CDR2 is YYNGEE in the germline V gene. CDR3 length equals 14 residues. The DNA for the CDR3 is TGTGCCAGCAGTATGGGGACAGCGGGGAGTGGCTACACCTTC. Protein: CASSMGTAGSGYTF.

This chain joins TRBV19 and TRBJ1-2, with D possibly TRBD1 on 6 matching bases. V lost 8 bases to trimming and J lost 5 bases, with 27 bases between them. CDR3 length equals 17 residues. Germline lookup yields CDR1 LNHDA and CDR2 SQIVND (reference sequence). The CDR3 DNA is TGTGCCAGTTCACCTCAACGGACCGGGACAAGGGGGTATGGCTACACCTTC. As protein: CASSPQRTGTRGYGYTF.

In nucleotides, the CDR3 is TGTGCCATCAGGGGGCGGACAGGCCCTTCCTACGAGCAGTACTTC. Residues: CAIRGRTGPSYEQYF. The chain is built from TRBV10-3 and TRBJ2-7; the match to TRBD1 covers 7 bases. CDR3 length: 15 amino acids. Germline assignment: CDR1 ENHRY and CDR2 SYGVKD. Trimming at V came to 6 bases and at J to 1 base, leaving 9 bases not matched to a gene.

Only one count was recorded for this clone. The CDR3 reads CASSLFMASGFQETQYF. In nucleotides, the CDR3 is TGTGCCAGCAGCTTGTTCATGGCTAGCGGGTTCCAAGAGACCCAGTACTTC. The rearrangement uses TRBV5-4 and TRBJ2-5; 8 positions agree with TRBD2. From germline, CDR1 is SGHNT and CDR2 YYREEE (reference sequence). The CDR3 is 17 residues long. J gave up 1 base and V 1 base, and 9 bases lay outside the gene matches.